This T cell receptor beta chain appears in the sequencing data of a study of prognosis after radiotherapy for stage I lung cancer (TCRdb year 2021). Study-wide context: Between early 2018 and January 2019, under 20 patients with stage I NSCLC were enrolled in Nanjing, China. Of the enrolled patients, fourteen had newly diagnosed primary stage I lung tumors, while four or five had oligometastatic NSCLC following surgical resection of the primary tumor. The study profiled peripheral blood TCR beta repertoires from stage I NSCLC patients before and after stereotactic body radiotherapy and related them to distant failure. Image-guided IMRT or VMAT was used to deliver SBRT in 3 to 5 fractions at a biologically effective dose of at least 100 Gy. All patients were regarded as medically inoperable, because of comorbidities in over 10 patients and refusal of surgery in 7 or 8 patients. The study sequenced approximately 40 blood samples from approximately 20 patients, one before and one after SBRT per patient. Concurrent therapy was not administered to any patient alongside SBRT. After SBRT, distant metastases developed in about 20% of the 19 patients at a median of 7 months, while the remaining 15 patients had no significant progression. The cohort was made up of about a dozen men and roughly six women, with a median age of around 74 years and an age range of 53 to 84 years. Squamous cell carcinoma histology was identified in more than 5 patients, and adenocarcinoma histology was identified in around 13 patients.

Points the paper makes about the study in general: No determination of tumor specificity was made for expanded TCR clones. After SBRT, the count of unique TCR clones dropped from a median of roughly 10,000 beforehand to more than 6,000 afterward (Wilcoxon paired P=0.011). The small cohort and short follow-up limited the study, so independent validation of the findings is needed. Differences in TRBV and TRBJ usage frequencies by metastasis status were reportedly observed in two V genes at baseline and in nine V and two J genes after SBRT. Post-SBRT Shannon entropy and its change from baseline were lower in patients who developed distant metastases; baseline Shannon entropy was not associated with metastases. All reported P values were unadjusted for multiple comparisons.

The TCR beta CDR3 region was amplified from genomic DNA by two rounds of multiplex PCR. In the first round of PCR, primers specific to each TRBV and TRBJ gene were used, and the primer sequences are filed in Chinese patent CN105087789A. Universal primers were used in the second round of PCR. The Roche High Pure PCR Template Preparation Kit was used to extract genomic DNA from frozen PBMCs. Paired-end sequencing with 151 bp reads was performed on the libraries using an Illumina HiSeq 3000. Per the authors' processing: Raw reads lacking the multiplex PCR primer sequences were removed with CutAdapt. PEAR was used to merge high-quality paired reads into contigs. MiXCR assigned TRB V, D and J gene segments to each contig by aligning to reference sequences. CDR3 sequences were clustered by base quality and sequence similarity to remove sequencing errors. Shannon entropy, normalized by the natural log of the productive TCR sequence number, served as the measure of diversity. Clonality was defined as one minus Shannon entropy divided by the natural log of the number of unique clonotypes. The Youden index of ROC curves was used to select progression-free survival cut-offs for repertoire metrics, and analyses were performed in R 3.5.3. The public reads were quality trimmed at Q25 with fastp and then assembled into clones with MiXCR by TCRdb, keeping productive beta chains. Rows matching on CDR3 protein sequence are summarized as one entry with the most common DNA and genes. The V and J calls shown here were made by TCRdb, not taken from the authors' results. A total of about 14,000 distinct CDR3 sequences appear in this sample, about 60% of them only once. Of the sample, under 30% is held by the ten largest clones.

This clonotype was seen at least ten times. The antigen this receptor binds is unknown. Per-base quality was not reported, and no clone a single base away is much larger than it. No patient had a history of other malignancies or prior chemotherapy or radiotherapy, and all had node-negative disease on CT and PET/CT. At each of the two time points, six milliliters of peripheral venous blood were collected into EDTA tubes. Ficoll-Paque Plus density-gradient centrifugation was used to isolate PBMCs. Immediately after collection, samples were stored at -80 degrees C until analysis. Spanning cysteine to phenylalanine, the CDR3 consists of 15 amino acids. The retained sequence is limited to the CDR3, 45 bases, with the frame set at the first base. The germline V gene (reference sequence) specifies SGHNT as CDR1 and YYREEE as CDR2. V ends up 4 bases short and J 5 bases short, with an unmatched junction base count of 11.

This chain joins TRBV5-4 to TRBJ1-1; 7 junctional bases match TRBD1. Specimen: PBMCs, collected before or after stereotactic body radiation therapy (not recorded which). This TCR derives from a donor of 50 years or more with non-small cell lung cancer. In nucleotides, the sequence is TGTGCCAGCAGCCAAGGGGGCAGGGGCGGGACTGAAGCTTTCTTT. The resulting protein is CASSQGGRGGTEAFF. Full variable domain (CDR3 extended with the reference TRBV5-4 and TRBJ1-1 proteins): ETGVTQSPTHLIKTRGQQVTLRCSSQSGHNTVSWYQQALGQGPQFIFQYYREEENGRGNFPPRFSGLQFPNYSSELNVNALELDDSALYLCASSQGGRGGTEAFFGQGTRLTVV.